This is a list of T cell receptor beta chains from one sample in a study of blood T cells in healthy people across ages. TCRdb called the 5' RACE reads again in MiXCR, with one record for every CDR3 protein. The sample has about 670,000 distinct CDR3 sequences; about 50% are singletons. Input material: blood. These receptors all stem from a woman older than 75 in good health. Both conserved end residues are part of each CDR3. A D gene is named only where the DNA matches it firmly. Rows may omit the clone size; those that give it use once, few, many or a size class.

>TRBJ1-2|TRBV5-1|-|-
CASSSVEGNGYTF
TGCGCCAGCAGCTCGGTCGAGGGGAACGGCTACACCTTC
>TRBJ2-6|TRBV5-1|-|-
CAGSQSSGANVLTF
TGCGCCGGCAGCCAGAGCTCTGGGGCCAACGTCCTGACTTTC
>TRBJ2-3|TRBV5-1|TRBD1|many
CASSEGQGGDTQYF
TGCGCCAGCAGCGAGGGACAGGGAGGAGATACGCAGTATTTT
>TRBJ2-7|TRBV5-1|TRBD1|-
CASSPTGATYNEQYF
TGCGCCAGCAGCCCAACAGGGGCGACCTACAATGAGCAGTACTTC
>TRBJ2-5|TRBV6-2/TRBV6-3|TRBD1|many
CASRRRDSLQETQYF
TGTGCCAGCAGGCGCCGGGACAGCCTTCAAGAGACCCAGTACTTC
>TRBJ2-1|TRBV2|TRBD2|-
CASSQLAGLSNEQFF
TGTGCCAGCAGCCAACTAGCGGGATTATCCAATGAGCAGTTCTTC
>TRBJ2-3|TRBV14|-|once
CASSQGRVALARDTQYF
TGTGCCAGCAGCCAAGGTCGAGTAGCGCTGGCACGAGATACGCAGTATTTT
>TRBJ1-3|TRBV6-5|-|-
CASSLHRGTAGNTIYF
TGTGCCAGCAGCCTCCATAGGGGGACGGCTGGAAACACCATATATTTT
>TRBJ1-2|TRBV2|-|-
CASSEREGNRYGYTF
TGTGCCAGCAGTGAACGCGAGGGAAACCGCTATGGCTACACCTTC
>TRBJ2-1|TRBV3-1|-|many
CASSQAAARSLGNEQFF
TGTGCCAGCAGCCAAGCCGCCGCCAGGTCATTGGGGAATGAGCAGTTCTTC
>TRBJ2-1|TRBV7-9|-|-
CASSLLALRGNEQFF
TGTGCCAGCAGCTTGTTGGCTCTCAGAGGGAATGAGCAGTTCTTC
>TRBJ1-1|TRBV6-6|TRBD1|-
CASSYGTGRGSTEAFF
TGTGCCAGCAGTTACGGGACAGGGAGGGGATCCACTGAAGCTTTCTTT
>TRBJ2-1|TRBV29-1|-|many
CSVGERNEQFF
TGCAGCGTTGGTGAGCGCAATGAGCAGTTCTTC
>TRBJ2-3|TRBV20-1|TRBD2|-
CSAGTLAGGADTQYF
TGCAGTGCTGGCACACTAGCGGGGGGTGCAGATACGCAGTATTTT
>TRBJ2-1|TRBV29-1|TRBD1|many
CSVATGGRSEQFF
TGCAGCGTTGCCACAGGGGGCCGGAGTGAGCAGTTCTTC
>TRBJ2-7|TRBV5-1|-|-
CASSLGSNYNEQYF
TGCGCCAGCAGCTTGGGCAGCAATTACAATGAGCAGTACTTC
>TRBJ1-2|TRBV6-5|-|-
CASSWAGTNYGYTF
TGTGCCAGCAGTTGGGCAGGGACTAACTATGGCTACACCTTC
>TRBJ2-1|TRBV29-1|-|few
CSAQGRGHEQFF
TGCAGCGCGCAAGGGCGGGGTCATGAGCAGTTCTTC
>TRBJ2-7|TRBV28|TRBD1|-
CASSVGTGSEQYF
TGTGCCAGCAGTGTAGGGACAGGGAGCGAGCAGTACTTC
>TRBJ2-1|TRBV7-9|TRBD2|-
CASSNEIRREGPYNEQFF
TGTGCCAGCAGCAACGAGATACGGCGGGAGGGACCTTACAATGAGCAGTTCTTC
>TRBJ2-3|TRBV7-2|-|few
CASSLWAGALDTQYF
TGTGCCAGCAGCTTATGGGCGGGGGCCTTAGATACGCAGTATTTT
>TRBJ2-1|TRBV10-3|-|many
CAISESQGYNEQFF
TGTGCCATCAGTGAGTCGCAGGGCTACAATGAGCAGTTCTTC
>TRBJ2-5|TRBV7-2|TRBD1|-
CASSQRQGSGETQYF
TGTGCCAGCAGCCAAAGACAGGGATCGGGGGAGACCCAGTACTTC
>TRBJ2-3|TRBV28|-|-
CASPPDPTSTDTQYF
TGTGCCAGCCCTCCCGACCCGACAAGCACAGATACGCAGTATTTT
>TRBJ2-1|TRBV20-1|-|-
CSARDPWGFKGDEQFF
TGCAGTGCTAGAGACCCCTGGGGATTTAAAGGCGATGAGCAGTTCTTC
>TRBJ1-1|TRBV5-1|-|-
CASSFVSGNTEAFF
TGCGCCAGCAGCTTTGTAAGCGGGAACACTGAAGCTTTCTTT
>TRBJ2-3|TRBV29-1|TRBD2|many
CSGGTSGIDTQYF
TGCAGCGGTGGGACTAGCGGGATTGATACGCAGTATTTT
>TRBJ1-1|TRBV20-1|-|-
CSAASPKNTEAFF
TGCAGTGCCGCTAGCCCGAAAAACACTGAAGCTTTCTTT
>TRBJ2-1|TRBV6-6|TRBD2|many
CASRRGGRLDNEQFF
TGTGCCAGCAGGCGAGGCGGGAGGCTGGACAATGAGCAGTTCTTC